The T cell receptor beta chain under discussion was sequenced for a study of Ad26.COV2.S vaccination and SARS-CoV-2 variants. Study-wide context: Donor joined the COV1001 Ad26.COV2.S trial arm. Doses of Ad26.COV2.S were injected into muscle once or twice, 56 days apart. Findings and limits, study-wide: The placebo group had lower spike-specific TCR breadth than the vaccine recipients did.

Assay: immunoSEQ multiplex PCR; the TCRdb copy retains only in-frame clones and omits some. Of about 440,000 clones listed, roughly 87% were seen once; the top ten hold 9.5% to 15%. As concerns this clone: Its cognate antigen is unknown.

Germline V gene lookup returns CDR1 SGDLS and CDR2 YYNGEE. The ends were cut back, 0 bases at V and 2 bases at J, with 13 bases in the middle. This CDR3 has 16 residues. As to treatment: around 19 received Ad26.COV2.S at low or high dose, single or two shots; 5 received placebo; per-sample allocation not given. On day 63 after the first injection, vaccine and placebo recipients gave samples. Whoever gave the sample was an adult aged 18-55 years in Boston. This specimen consisted of peripheral blood, obtained in a trial of Ad26.COV2.S vaccine versus placebo. J is TRBJ2-3 and V is TRBV9; D possibly corresponds to TRBD1 (6 bases). The clonotype was recovered from a person aged 18-60 years who received the Ad26.COV2.S COVID-19 vaccine or a placebo. Written as DNA, the CDR3 is TGTGCCAGCAGCGTAGGGGGGCAGACAAACACAGATACGCAGTATTTT. It encodes CASSVGGQTNTDTQYF.